This TCR beta chain appears in the sequencing data of a study of blood T cell repertoires in COVID-19 (TCRdb year 2020). As for the study more broadly: The collaborator samples originated in the United States, Italy and Spain and spanned the acute and convalescent phases of COVID-19. The material from the prospective study consisted of cDNA or gDNA derived from T cells, B-cell-depleted T cells, or PBMCs. Deeply sampled blood TCRbeta repertoires from subjects exposed to, actively infected with, or recovered from COVID-19 were included in the dataset. The repertoires were released in a freely available public database intended as a resource for research on the immune response to SARS-CoV-2. Samples were obtained from the ongoing ImmuneRACE study (first 160 participants) and from over 1,000 subjects provided by 6 global collaborators. A de-identified subject ID, COVID-19 status, age in years and sex were almost always included in the sample metadata. Where HLA class I and class II types were available, the types were taken from metadata supplied by the sample provider, not from assay-based typing.

TCRbeta CDR3 regions were amplified from genomic DNA by means of the immunoSEQ Assay, a bias-controlled multiplex PCR. In the original analysis: Within the assay, amplification of reference gene primers was used to estimate how many nucleated cells each sample contained. Sequence reads were collapsed and filtered to measure the absolute abundance of every unique TCRbeta CDR3 rearrangement. For each sample, productive Simpson clonality was calculated by taking the square root of Simpson's diversity index across productive rearrangements. The immuneACCESS repertoire file appears here via TCRdb, limited to in-frame rearrangements. These files lack a portion of the clones; in checked studies, under half of the deficit traces to unresolved V genes, and the cause of the others is not known. V and J calls and clone size are copied from that table; D and trimming were computed from the DNA. For this sample there are about 190,000 clones; around 90% appear just once. Clones ranked in the top ten supply less than 0.7% of the sample.

Here is what the overall study found, with its caveats: The quantity of clinical and demographic metadata differed by source and by participant and was supplied without curation.

Of note for this clone: No antigen is known for it. Base quality data are lacking; no much larger clone is found one base away.

The collaborating institutions used their own protocols to collect whole blood in K2EDTA tubes. For TCRbeta analysis, collaborators shipped samples in one of three forms: frozen whole blood, isolated PBMCs, or DNA extracted from either of those sample types. The germline V gene supplies CDR1 SGHRS and CDR2 YFSETQ. The CDR3 runs 17 residues from the cysteine to the phenylalanine. Solely the CDR3 DNA is kept, with 51 bases framed from the first base. Trimming leaves V shorter by 1 base and J shorter by 7 bases, with the junction holding 11 bases beyond the gene matches. Sequencing was done on a sample of peripheral blood. The V and J segments used are TRBV5-1 and TRBJ1-4; 9 middle bases align to TRBD1. The TCR was taken from a man aged 45-60 years with acute or convalescent COVID-19. The CDR3 is CASSLTGGLHPTEKLFF. The nucleotide sequence reads as follows: TGCGCCAGCAGCTTGACAGGGGGCCTTCATCCCACTGAAAAACTGTTTTTT.